The rows below give T cell receptor beta chains drawn from one sample of a study of blood T cell repertoires in COVID-19. The data were produced by immunoSEQ multiplex PCR, yet TCRdb's version contains in-frame clones alone and is incomplete. The sample carries 210,000 or so clones, about 88% recorded once. Sequencing was carried out using peripheral blood. The receptors were gathered from a woman aged 40 to 50 who had recovered from COVID-19. Each CDR3 is given with its conserved first and last residue. The order of the fields is V gene, D gene, CDR3 length, clone size, J gene, CDR3 DNA, CDR3 protein. A D gene is named only where the DNA matches it firmly. Clone size is not always given. Where it is, it says once, few, many or a class for expanded clones.

>TRBV19|-|15|-|TRBJ1-5
TGTGCCAGTAGCCTTTCCACTTATAGCAATCAGCCCCAGCATTTT
CASSLSTYSNQPQHF
>TRBV7-9|-|18|-|TRBJ1-2
TGTGCCAGCAGCTTCGGCTTCGGGGGGACCCTAGCTAACTATGGCTACACCTTC
CASSFGFGGTLANYGYTF
>TRBV7-2|TRBD1|15|-|TRBJ1-5
TGTGCCAGCAGACCCGAGGAGGGGGCTGTTCAGCCCCAGCATTTT
CASRPEEGAVQPQHF
>TRBV5-1|TRBD1|15|-|TRBJ2-7
TGCGCCAGCAGCTTTGGTACAGGGGGCATCAACGAGCAGTACTTC
CASSFGTGGINEQYF
>TRBV5-1|TRBD1|14|-|TRBJ1-2
TGCGCCAGCAGCATACGGACAGGGGTCGATGGCTACACCTTC
CASSIRTGVDGYTF
>TRBV10-3|TRBD1|14|-|TRBJ1-2
TGTGCCATCAGTGAGTCGCGGACAGGGGCCGGCTACACCTTC
CAISESRTGAGYTF
>TRBV7-7|TRBD2|16|-|TRBJ2-5
TGTGCCAGCAGCTTAACAGCGGGAGGGCCGGCGGAGACCCAGTACTTC
CASSLTAGGPAETQYF
>TRBV6-1|TRBD2|13|-|TRBJ2-5
TGTGCCAGCAGTGAGACTAGCGCCGCGACCCAGTACTTC
CASSETSAATQYF
>TRBV4-2|TRBD2|17|few|TRBJ2-2
TGTGCCAGCAGCCTCGGGACTAGCGGGTCCAACACCGGGGAGCTGTTTTTT
CASSLGTSGSNTGELFF
>TRBV30|-|11|-|TRBJ1-2
TGTGCCTGGAGTTACACCTATGGCTACACCTTC
CAWSYTYGYTF
>TRBV27|TRBD1|14|-|TRBJ1-2
TGTGCCAGCAGTTTTGAGGGGGCTGGAGGTGGCTACACCTTC
CASSFEGAGGGYTF
>TRBV7-9|-|14|-|TRBJ2-7
TGTGCCAGCAGCCCGGCGCTAGCGAGCTACGAGCAGTACTTC
CASSPALASYEQYF
>TRBV5-6|-|13|-|TRBJ2-5
TGTGCCAGCAGCAAGGACTACGAAGAGACCCAGTACTTC
CASSKDYEETQYF
>TRBV19|TRBD1|15|-|TRBJ1-3
TGTGCCAGTAGTACCGAGGGGGCGAGTGGAAACACCATATATTTT
CASSTEGASGNTIYF
>TRBV3-1/TRBV3-2|-|15|few|TRBJ2-1
TGTGCCAGCAGCTATGACCGGGACTCGTACAATGAGCAGTTCTTC
CASSYDRDSYNEQFF
>TRBV6-4|-|18|-|TRBJ1-2
TGTGCCAGCAGTGAAGTTCACATAGCAGGGCTTGGCACGCCCGGCTACACCTTC
CASSEVHIAGLGTPGYTF
>TRBV18|TRBD2|16|-|TRBJ2-2
TGTGCCAGCTCACCGGGGACTAGCGGGAGGACCGGGGAGCTGTTTTTT
CASSPGTSGRTGELFF
>TRBV19|-|13|-|TRBJ1-2
TGTGCCACCAGCGGGCAGATGAACTATGGCTACACCTTC
CATSGQMNYGYTF
>TRBV24-1|-|14|-|TRBJ2-5
TGTGCCACCAGTGCCAGGGCGAGAGAAGAGACCCAGTACTTC
CATSARAREETQYF
>TRBV6-1|-|14|-|TRBJ2-7
TGTGCCAGCAGTGAAGCGGGGAGGGGGGACGAGCAGTACTTC
CASSEAGRGDEQYF
>TRBV18|-|16|-|TRBJ2-7
TGTGCCAGCTCACCATGGTCCCCAGGGCAAATGGGGGAGCAGTACTTC
CASSPWSPGQMGEQYF
>TRBV30|-|12|-|TRBJ1-1
TGTGCCTGGAACAGGGACAACACTGAAGCTTTCTTT
CAWNRDNTEAFF
>TRBV3-1/TRBV3-2|-|16|-|TRBJ1-6
TGTGCCAGCAGCCAGTACAGGGCCAATTATAATTCACCCCTCCACTTT
CASSQYRANYNSPLHF
>TRBV21-1|-|16|-|TRBJ2-7
TGTGCCAGCAGCAAATCCCCTATCCGTCTGCTTTACGAGCAGTACTTC
CASSKSPIRLLYEQYF
>TRBV13|TRBD2|14|-|TRBJ2-1
TGTGCCAGCAGCTCTAGCGGGCTGTACAATGAGCAGTTCTTC
CASSSSGLYNEQFF
>TRBV24-1|-|16|-|TRBJ2-3
TGTGCCACCAGTGACCCTAGCAAGGGAGGCACAGATACGCAGTATTTT
CATSDPSKGGTDTQYF
>TRBV20-1|-|14|-|TRBJ1-2
TGCAGTGCTAGTACCGGGGATTATAACTATGGCTACACCTTC
CSASTGDYNYGYTF
>TRBV14|TRBD1|15|few|TRBJ1-1
TGTGCCAGCAGCTCACGATCAGGGGGAAAAACTGAAGCTTTCTTT
CASSSRSGGKTEAFF
>TRBV28|-|15|-|TRBJ2-1
TGTGCCAGCAGTACCGTAGCGTTCTCCTACAATGAGCAGTTCTTC
CASSTVAFSYNEQFF
>TRBV4-2|TRBD1|14|-|TRBJ2-7
TGTGCCAGCAGCTCCGACAGGGACCCCTACGAGCAGTACTTC
CASSSDRDPYEQYF
>TRBV7-3|TRBD2|16|-|TRBJ2-1
TGTGCCAGCAGCTCCATAGGACTAGCGGGAGGCAATGAGCAGTTCTTC
CASSSIGLAGGNEQFF
>TRBV14|-|14|-|TRBJ2-3
TGTGCCAGCAAGACAGGATTTAGCACAGATACGCAGTATTTT
CASKTGFSTDTQYF
>TRBV7-7|TRBD2|16|-|TRBJ2-1
TGTGCCAGCAGCTTAGGAGCGGGAGGGTCCTACAATGAGCAGTTCTTC
CASSLGAGGSYNEQFF
>TRBV27|-|17|-|TRBJ2-7
TGTGCCAGCGGTCTTAACTTTTTGACAGTAAATTTATACGAGCAGTACTTC
CASGLNFLTVNLYEQYF
>TRBV6-5|-|15|-|TRBJ1-4
TGTGCCAGCAGTTACTCGACAGCCTCGGCCGAAAAACTGTTTTTT
CASSYSTASAEKLFF
>TRBV6-5|-|13|-|TRBJ1-2
TGTGCCAGCCAGGACCAGGAAGGGGATGGCTACACCTTC
CASQDQEGDGYTF
>TRBV2|-|17|-|TRBJ1-5
TGTGCCAGCAGACAGGACCTCGGGTGGGGTGGCAATCAGCCCCAGCATTTT
CASRQDLGWGGNQPQHF
>TRBV20-1|-|16|-|TRBJ1-5
TGCAGTGCTAGTGGCGGATCCGTAGCAGACAATCAGCCCCAGCATTTT
CSASGGSVADNQPQHF
>TRBV7-8|-|15|-|TRBJ2-2
TGTGCCAGCAGCTCCAGGACAGTTAAGACCGGGGAGCTGTTTTTT
CASSSRTVKTGELFF
>TRBV12-3/TRBV12-4|TRBD2|13|-|TRBJ2-1
TGTGCCAGCGGCGGAGCGGGAGGCAATGAGCAGTTCTTC
CASGGAGGNEQFF
>TRBV5-1|-|16|-|TRBJ1-1
TGCGCCAGCAGCTTGGGTTTTCAGGGTCGGGTCACTGAAGCTTTCTTT
CASSLGFQGRVTEAFF
>TRBV7-9|TRBD1|14|-|TRBJ1-2
TGTGCCAGCAGCCGACAGGGCCTTGACTATGGCTACACCTTC
CASSRQGLDYGYTF
>TRBV6-5|-|14|-|TRBJ1-5
TGTGCCAGTTCGGGGGACGGGAGGGATCAGCCCCAGCATTTT
CASSGDGRDQPQHF
>TRBV2|TRBD1|13|-|TRBJ1-6
TGTGCCAGCAAGGACAGGGAGGGTTCACCCCTCCACTTT
CASKDREGSPLHF
>TRBV10-3|-|16|-|TRBJ2-1
TGTGCCATCAGTGAGTCGAGGAGCGGCTTCTACAATGAGCAGTTCTTC
CAISESRSGFYNEQFF
>TRBV19|-|15|-|TRBJ1-5
TGTGCCAGTAGTGCCCATCGGGGGGAGGATCAGCCCCAGCATTTT
CASSAHRGEDQPQHF
>TRBV19|-|12|-|TRBJ2-2
TGTGCCAGTAGTAACAGGGCCGGGGAGCTGTTTTTT
CASSNRAGELFF